This entry lists 4 T cell receptor beta chains sequenced from one sample in a study of Graves' ophthalmopathy and Graves' hyperthyroidism. RNA transcripts yielded amplified TCR beta CDR3 regions. A first-round RT-PCR used HTBI primers, followed by a second-round multiplex PCR. A single record per CDR3 protein comes from TCRdb applying MiXCR to the multiplex PCR reads. This sample yields a few hundred thousand distinct CDR3 sequences, of which under 25% are seen a single time; 35% to 55% belongs to the top ten. Sequencing was carried out using peripheral blood. These TCRs come from a woman in her forties or fifties with Graves' ophthalmopathy.

A note on this clonotype: This may come from a read error, since a much larger clone is one base off. This chain connects TRBV19 to TRBJ2-2; D is unclear. This CDR3 contains 14 residues. V lost 6 bases, J lost 6 bases, and 14 bases lay in between. Germline V gives CDR1 LNHDA, CDR2 SQIVND (reference sequence). The CDR3 DNA is TGTGCCAGTAGCCCTATAGAGTACGCCGGGGAGCTGTTTTTT. This gives the protein CASSPIEYAGELFF.

In this sample, this clonotype turned up many times. The chain has TRBV7-2 and TRBJ1-6; TRBD1 might be the D (6 bases). Trimming cost V 5 bases and J 8 bases, with 7 bases left between them. The CDR3 is 12 amino acids. The germline gives CDR1 SGHTA, CDR2 FQGNSA. The CDR3 nucleotides read TGTGCCAGCAGCCAGGGGTATTCACCCCTCCACTTT. The encoded protein is CASSQGYSPLHF.

The chain recombines TRBV5-1 with TRBJ2-7, with D possibly being TRBD1 (6 bases). The germline V gene encodes CDR1 SGHRS and CDR2 YFSETQ. Trimming took 0 bases from V and 3 from J, leaving 13 bases between them. The CDR3 is made up of 15 amino acids. The CDR3 loop is CASSLGGSTGYEQYF. The CDR3 coding sequence is TGCGCCAGCAGCTTGGGGGGTTCGACAGGCTACGAGCAGTACTTC. Full variable domain (remainder filled in from reference TRBV5-1 and TRBJ2-7): KAGVTQTPRYLIKTRGQQVTLSCSPISGHRSVSWYQQTPGQGLQFLFEYFSETQRNKGNFPGRFSGRQFSNSRSEMNVSTLELGDSALYLCASSLGGSTGYEQYFGPGTRLTVT.

This chain connects TRBV29-1 to TRBJ1-1; D is unresolved. Germline assignment: CDR1 SQVTM and CDR2 ANQGSEA. Between the trimmed V and J ends, which lost 5 bases and 4 bases, there was a span of 11 bases. CDR3 length equals 12 residues. This chain's CDR3 is CSVLLGGTEAFF. In DNA, the CDR3 is TGCAGCGTTTTGCTGGGAGGCACTGAAGCTTTCTTT.